This TCR beta chain was sequenced in a study of T cell clonotyping in hematopoietic cell transplantation. Study background: Recipient samples before transplant were obtained post-cytoreduction. Overall study results and limits: Without cell sorting, CD4 versus CD8 contributions remain unresolved.

In the case of this clone: What it binds is unknown.

Method: immunoSEQ multiplex PCR; TCRdb's copy keeps in-frame clones and lacks some. In the table there are approximately 42,000 clones, 75% to 90% of which are singletons. The CDR3 length is 14 residues. Germline V gene sequence: CDR1 LNHDA, CDR2 SQIVND (reference sequence). V shed 1 base and J shed 8 bases, with 14 bases lying between them. The time point was: recipient sample about 28 days before transplant, after cytoreduction. Recipient blood drawn about 28 days pretransplant and days 30, 100, 180 after. The sequence came from a man aged 60 to 69 with acute myeloid leukemia. Some clones in this sample may be carry-over from other donors' samples. The starting material was peripheral blood mononuclear cells, obtained before stem cell transplant. The chain recombines TRBV19 with TRBJ1-2; D perhaps matches TRBD1 (5 bases). The CDR3: CASSIGFGGSGYTF. The CDR3 DNA follows: TGTGCCAGTAGTATAGGGTTCGGGGGATCCGGCTACACCTTC.